Listed below are T cell receptor beta chains from one sample, sequenced in a study of monozygotic twins with cystic fibrosis. Generated by immunoSEQ multiplex PCR, the TCRdb table keeps only in-frame clones and is missing some. The sample records some 32,000 clones, roughly 96% being singletons. The material sequenced was blood. The receptors were gathered from a girl aged 2-10 years with cystic fibrosis. Each CDR3 is given with its conserved first and last residue. The D gene is left open where the match is weak. Size is omitted from some rows. Given values are once, few, many or a class for expanded clones.

CDR3aa: CASSYSSQGGYGYTF
CDR3nt: TGTGCCAGCAGTTACTCGAGTCAGGGAGGATATGGCTACACCTTC
abundance: .
d_gene: .
v_gene: TRBV6-5
j_gene: TRBJ1-2

CDR3aa: CASSLLGLAEETQYF
CDR3nt: TGTGCCAGCAGTTTACTGGGACTAGCGGAAGAGACCCAGTACTTC
abundance: .
d_gene: TRBD2
v_gene: TRBV28
j_gene: TRBJ2-5

CDR3aa: CASSLSLLLAATYTGELFF
CDR3nt: TGTGCCAGCAGCTTGTCCCTACTCCTGGCAGCAACATACACCGGGGAGCTGTTTTTT
abundance: .
d_gene: .
v_gene: TRBV7-3
j_gene: TRBJ2-2

CDR3aa: CATSRTVSLPSYNEQFF
CDR3nt: TGTGCCACCAGCAGAACGGTCTCCTTGCCCTCCTACAATGAGCAGTTCTTC
abundance: once
d_gene: .
v_gene: TRBV15
j_gene: TRBJ2-1

CDR3aa: CASSQGDGPQYGYTF
CDR3nt: TGCGCCAGCAGCCAAGGGGACGGCCCGCAGTATGGCTACACCTTC
abundance: .
d_gene: .
v_gene: TRBV4-1
j_gene: TRBJ1-2

CDR3aa: CAISDGGEAFF
CDR3nt: TGTGCCATAAGTGACGGGGGGGAAGCTTTCTTT
abundance: .
d_gene: .
v_gene: TRBV10-3
j_gene: TRBJ1-1

CDR3aa: CASSLGPSVETQYF
CDR3nt: TGTGCCAGCAGCTTAGGCCCTTCGGTAGAGACCCAGTACTTC
abundance: .
d_gene: .
v_gene: TRBV7-6
j_gene: TRBJ2-5

CDR3aa: CASSAGTSGSYEQYF
CDR3nt: TGCGCCAGCAGCGCCGGGACTAGCGGTTCCTACGAGCAGTACTTC
abundance: .
d_gene: TRBD2
v_gene: TRBV5-1
j_gene: TRBJ2-7

CDR3aa: CASSLEAGGEAFF
CDR3nt: TGTGCCAGCAGCTTAGAGGCAGGGGGCGAAGCTTTCTTT
abundance: few
d_gene: TRBD1
v_gene: TRBV7-9
j_gene: TRBJ1-1

CDR3aa: CASSLQVDTEAFF
CDR3nt: TGTGCCAGCAGCTTGCAGGTGGACACTGAAGCTTTCTTT
abundance: .
d_gene: .
v_gene: TRBV7-9
j_gene: TRBJ1-1

CDR3aa: CASSYRQTNEKLFF
CDR3nt: TGTGCCAGCAGTTACCGACAGACTAATGAAAAACTGTTTTTT
abundance: .
d_gene: .
v_gene: TRBV6-5
j_gene: TRBJ1-4

CDR3aa: CSVEGRVYNEQFF
CDR3nt: TGCAGCGTTGAAGGGAGAGTATACAATGAGCAGTTCTTC
abundance: .
d_gene: .
v_gene: TRBV29-1
j_gene: TRBJ2-1

CDR3aa: CASSLGTSGRFTYNEQFF
CDR3nt: TGTGCCAGCAGCTTAGGAACTAGCGGGAGATTCACCTACAATGAGCAGTTCTTC
abundance: .
d_gene: TRBD2
v_gene: TRBV7-2
j_gene: TRBJ2-1

CDR3aa: CAWSFLDGRGLEQFF
CDR3nt: TGTGCCTGGAGTTTCCTTGACGGTAGGGGACTTGAGCAGTTCTTC
abundance: .
d_gene: .
v_gene: TRBV30
j_gene: TRBJ2-1

CDR3aa: CATSGTGGETQYF
CDR3nt: TGTGCCACCTCCGGGACAGGGGGGGAGACCCAGTACTTC
abundance: once
d_gene: TRBD1
v_gene: TRBV10-3
j_gene: TRBJ2-5

CDR3aa: CASSRVSAGIYEQYF
CDR3nt: TGTGCCAGCAGTCGTGTTTCGGCGGGAATCTACGAGCAGTACTTC
abundance: .
d_gene: .
v_gene: TRBV11-2
j_gene: TRBJ2-7

CDR3aa: CASSPIGVLDGYTF
CDR3nt: TGTGCCAGTAGTCCGATAGGGGTCCTTGATGGCTACACCTTC
abundance: .
d_gene: .
v_gene: TRBV19
j_gene: TRBJ1-2

CDR3aa: CASSLNREGYGYTF
CDR3nt: TGTGCCAGCAGTTTGAACAGGGAGGGCTATGGCTACACCTTC
abundance: few
d_gene: .
v_gene: TRBV27
j_gene: TRBJ1-2

CDR3aa: CAISKGLAEETQYF
CDR3nt: TGTGCCATCAGCAAGGGACTAGCAGAAGAGACCCAGTACTTC
abundance: .
d_gene: TRBD2
v_gene: TRBV10-3
j_gene: TRBJ2-5

CDR3aa: CASRLGSGKVGNEQFF
CDR3nt: TGTGCAAGTCGCTTAGGAAGCGGGAAGGTGGGCAATGAGCAGTTCTTC
abundance: .
d_gene: .
v_gene: TRBV12-2
j_gene: TRBJ2-1

CDR3aa: CASSAGTSVNEQFF
CDR3nt: TGTGCCAGCAGTGCAGGGACTAGCGTCAATGAGCAGTTCTTC
abundance: .
d_gene: TRBD2
v_gene: TRBV6-6
j_gene: TRBJ2-1

CDR3aa: CASSNGAASTDTQYF
CDR3nt: TGTGCCAGCTCCAACGGGGCGGCCAGCACAGATACGCAGTATTTT
abundance: .
d_gene: .
v_gene: TRBV6-6
j_gene: TRBJ2-3

CDR3aa: CARVSGQIHEQYF
CDR3nt: TGTGCCAGGGTTTCAGGACAGATCCACGAGCAGTACTTC
abundance: .
d_gene: .
v_gene: TRBV19
j_gene: TRBJ2-7

CDR3aa: CASSQAYSSYEQYF
CDR3nt: TGCGCCAGCAGCCAAGCGTACTCATCCTACGAGCAGTACTTC
abundance: .
d_gene: .
v_gene: TRBV4-1
j_gene: TRBJ2-7

CDR3aa: CSVGGLNTEAFF
CDR3nt: TGCAGCGTGGGCGGCCTGAACACTGAAGCTTTCTTT
abundance: .
d_gene: .
v_gene: TRBV29-1
j_gene: TRBJ1-1

CDR3aa: CATSRQGLTNEKLFF
CDR3nt: TGTGCCACCAGCAGACAGGGGTTAACTAATGAAAAACTGTTTTTT
abundance: .
d_gene: .
v_gene: TRBV15
j_gene: TRBJ1-4

CDR3aa: CASSVTERFNQPQHF
CDR3nt: TGTGCCAGCAGTGTGACAGAGAGGTTCAATCAGCCCCAGCATTTT
abundance: .
d_gene: .
v_gene: TRBV6-1
j_gene: TRBJ1-5

CDR3aa: CASSLKGQGNKPQHF
CDR3nt: TGTGCCAGTAGTCTCAAGGGACAGGGTAATAAGCCCCAGCATTTT
abundance: .
d_gene: TRBD1
v_gene: TRBV19
j_gene: TRBJ1-5

CDR3aa: CASSLMTPGGPGELFF
CDR3nt: TGCGCCAGCAGCTTGATGACCCCAGGGGGCCCCGGGGAGCTGTTTTTT
abundance: .
d_gene: TRBD1
v_gene: TRBV5-1
j_gene: TRBJ2-2

CDR3aa: CASSLGSLYNTEAFF
CDR3nt: TGTGCCAGCAGTTTGGGCAGTCTTTATAACACTGAAGCTTTCTTT
abundance: once
d_gene: .
v_gene: TRBV28
j_gene: TRBJ1-1

CDR3aa: CASPGVPGTYNEQFF
CDR3nt: TGTGCCAGCCCGGGGGTTCCAGGGACCTACAATGAGCAGTTCTTC
abundance: .
d_gene: .
v_gene: TRBV2
j_gene: TRBJ2-1

CDR3aa: CAISETADHSYEQYF
CDR3nt: TGTGCCATCAGTGAGACCGCTGACCACTCCTACGAGCAGTACTTC
abundance: .
d_gene: .
v_gene: TRBV10-3
j_gene: TRBJ2-7

CDR3aa: CASSPGQIYEQYF
CDR3nt: TGTGCCAGCAGCCCGGGACAGATTTACGAGCAGTACTTC
abundance: .
d_gene: TRBD1
v_gene: TRBV7-9
j_gene: TRBJ2-7

CDR3aa: CASSVHNGATYNEQFF
CDR3nt: TGTGCCAGCAGCGTACATAATGGGGCTACTTACAATGAGCAGTTCTTC
abundance: .
d_gene: .
v_gene: TRBV9
j_gene: TRBJ2-1

CDR3aa: CASSPQAFGTGETYGYTF
CDR3nt: TGTGCCAGCAGCCCACAAGCGTTCGGGACAGGGGAAACCTATGGCTACACCTTC
abundance: .
d_gene: TRBD1
v_gene: TRBV14
j_gene: TRBJ1-2

CDR3aa: CASSGAALYEQYF
CDR3nt: TGTGCCAGCAGTGGGGCAGCCCTATACGAGCAGTACTTC
abundance: .
d_gene: .
v_gene: TRBV2
j_gene: TRBJ2-7

CDR3aa: CASSLNLGLAVYNEQFF
CDR3nt: TGTGCCAGCAGCTTAAATCTTGGATTAGCGGTGTACAATGAGCAGTTCTTC
abundance: .
d_gene: .
v_gene: TRBV7-6
j_gene: TRBJ2-1

CDR3aa: CASSLNSGRATYEQYF
CDR3nt: TGTGCCAGCAGCTTAAATAGCGGGAGGGCCACCTACGAGCAGTACTTC
abundance: .
d_gene: TRBD2
v_gene: TRBV11-2
j_gene: TRBJ2-7

CDR3aa: CASSPRRGDNEQFF
CDR3nt: TGTGCCAGCAGCCCGAGGAGGGGCGACAATGAGCAGTTCTTC
abundance: .
d_gene: .
v_gene: TRBV11-3
j_gene: TRBJ2-1

CDR3aa: CAWSVASGETQYF
CDR3nt: TGTGCCTGGAGTGTCGCTAGCGGGGAGACCCAGTACTTC
abundance: .
d_gene: TRBD2
v_gene: TRBV30
j_gene: TRBJ2-5

CDR3aa: CASVDRAYTYEQYF
CDR3nt: TGTGCCAGCGTCGACAGGGCCTATACCTACGAGCAGTACTTC
abundance: .
d_gene: TRBD1
v_gene: TRBV6-1
j_gene: TRBJ2-7

CDR3aa: CASSLALNPAGTSYEQYF
CDR3nt: TGTGCCAGCAGCTTAGCGCTTAATCCAGCGGGGACCTCCTACGAGCAGTACTTC
abundance: .
d_gene: TRBD2
v_gene: TRBV7-2
j_gene: TRBJ2-7

CDR3aa: CASRRQLQETQYF
CDR3nt: TGTGCCAGCAGGCGACAGCTCCAAGAGACCCAGTACTTC
abundance: .
d_gene: .
v_gene: TRBV28
j_gene: TRBJ2-5

CDR3aa: CASSPLGGASSYEQYF
CDR3nt: TGTGCCAGCAGCCCCTTAGGGGGGGCGAGCTCCTACGAGCAGTACTTC
abundance: .
d_gene: .
v_gene: TRBV5-5
j_gene: TRBJ2-7

CDR3aa: CASSPSGGRVYEQYF
CDR3nt: TGTGCCAGCAGCCCTTCCGGGGGCCGCGTCTACGAGCAGTACTTC
abundance: .
d_gene: .
v_gene: TRBV7-2
j_gene: TRBJ2-7

CDR3aa: CASSILGQAGTEAFF
CDR3nt: TGTGCCAGCAGCATATTGGGACAGGCTGGGACTGAAGCTTTCTTT
abundance: few
d_gene: TRBD1
v_gene: TRBV2
j_gene: TRBJ1-1

CDR3aa: CASSIGRPNTEAFF
CDR3nt: TGTGCCAGTAGTATTGGGCGTCCCAACACTGAAGCTTTCTTT
abundance: once
d_gene: .
v_gene: TRBV19
j_gene: TRBJ1-1

CDR3aa: CASSEIMAGNQPQHF
CDR3nt: TGTGCCAGCAGTGAAATAATGGCAGGAAATCAGCCCCAGCATTTT
abundance: .
d_gene: .
v_gene: TRBV2
j_gene: TRBJ1-5

CDR3aa: CASSENTDYGYTF
CDR3nt: TGTGCCAGCAGTGAGAACACTGACTATGGCTACACCTTC
abundance: .
d_gene: .
v_gene: TRBV6-1
j_gene: TRBJ1-2

CDR3aa: CASSYREYEQYF
CDR3nt: TGTGCCAGCAGTTACAGAGAGTACGAGCAGTACTTC
abundance: .
d_gene: .
v_gene: TRBV6-6
j_gene: TRBJ2-7

CDR3aa: CASSDFNTEAFF
CDR3nt: TGTGCCAGCAGCGATTTTAACACTGAAGCTTTCTTT
abundance: .
d_gene: .
v_gene: TRBV7-6
j_gene: TRBJ1-1